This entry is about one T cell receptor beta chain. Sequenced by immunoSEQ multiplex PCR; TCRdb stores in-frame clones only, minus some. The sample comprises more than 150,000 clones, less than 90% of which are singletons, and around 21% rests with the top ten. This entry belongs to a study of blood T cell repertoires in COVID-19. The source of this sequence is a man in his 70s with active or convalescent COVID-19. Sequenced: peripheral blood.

CDR3 loop: CASSTGGGGYTF. The CDR3 coding sequence is TGTGCCAGCAGTACAGGGGGCGGTGGCTACACCTTC. The chain combines TRBV28 with TRBJ1-2; 9 bases are a match to TRBD1. V lost 5 bases and J lost 7; bases outside the gene matches: 2. Germline V gene lookup returns CDR1 MDHEN and CDR2 SYDVKM. The CDR3 spans 12 residues.